A selection of T cell receptor beta chains follows, all from one sample in a study of blood T cells in healthy people across ages. TCRdb processed the 5' RACE reads anew with MiXCR; each CDR3 protein has one entry. The table has approximately 790,000 distinct CDR3 sequences, approximately 59% seen once. Specimen: blood. The receptors were gathered from a man aged 25-45 years in good health. Both conserved end residues are part of each CDR3. Fields, in order: J gene, V gene, CDR3 protein.

TRBJ2-1 | TRBV27 | CASRQGGSYNEQFF
TRBJ2-7 | TRBV20-1 | CSARDVGTSGGYEQYF
TRBJ2-5 | TRBV20-1 | CSAARRKETQYF
TRBJ2-3 | TRBV12-3/TRBV12-4 | CASSLAPRRTTDTQYF
TRBJ2-1 | TRBV6-1 | CASSEVDRGFYNEQFF
TRBJ2-1 | TRBV9 | CASSPGLENEQFF
TRBJ2-6 | TRBV4-3 | CASSQGRQGTSGANVLTF
TRBJ2-3 | TRBV5-6 | CASSLSGTGMDTQYF
TRBJ2-5 | TRBV20-1 | CSAREATGAMEQYF
TRBJ2-2 | TRBV7-3 | CASSLRGRDNTGELFF
TRBJ1-2 | TRBV20-1 | CSAPDRGHGYTF
TRBJ1-2 | TRBV2 | CASSEGRGNWAYGYTF
TRBJ2-4 | TRBV9 | CASSVLGRDYTDTQYF
TRBJ1-4 | TRBV28 | CASSRASQTNEKLFF
. | TRBV15 | CATSSRVGGGGETQYF
TRBJ2-3 | TRBV7-8 | CASSGLAFTDTQYF
TRBJ1-5 | TRBV6-1 | CASSANGVPTSNQPQHF
TRBJ2-7 | TRBV7-9 | CASSIPGGRRSSYEQYF
. | TRBV15 | CATSRDEGETQYF
TRBJ2-3 | TRBV6-6 | CASSYAGGGTDTQYF
TRBJ2-3 | TRBV12-3/TRBV12-4 | CASSLTSGGTDTQYF
TRBJ2-7 | TRBV25-1 | CASSAVGGNSYEQYF
TRBJ2-5 | TRBV6-5 | CASTDYQGGGQETQYF
TRBJ2-7 | TRBV7-9 | CASSSAGALSYEQYF
TRBJ2-7 | TRBV9 | CASSRGGIRYEQYF
TRBJ2-1 | TRBV4-2 | CASSQDRSGGYNEQFF
TRBJ2-7 | TRBV9 | CASSVDPQGSSYEQYF
TRBJ1-5 | TRBV28 | CASMRSNQPQHF
TRBJ1-5 | TRBV12-3/TRBV12-4 | CASRLGTAVIQPQHF
. | TRBV27 | CASSLTIAYEQYF
TRBJ2-3 | TRBV7-2 | CASSLGSSGSTDTQYF
TRBJ1-6 | TRBV9 | CASSAENSPLHF
TRBJ1-5 | TRBV5-6 | CASSSRGVKGPQHF
TRBJ2-3 | TRBV6-1 | CASSETTDTQYF
TRBJ1-1 | TRBV28 | CASSFSRRNTEAFF
TRBJ2-6 | TRBV28 | CASSKGGIAVIPGANVLTF
TRBJ1-2 | TRBV10-3 | CAISGGPAKGLYGYTF
TRBJ2-7 | TRBV28 | CASSSPTSGTSYEQYF
TRBJ2-4 | TRBV15 | CATSPRLTLAKNIQYF
TRBJ2-5 | TRBV27 | CASSPPGLPSAQYF
TRBJ1-1 | TRBV6-5 | CASSYSSAGVNTEAFF
TRBJ2-4 | TRBV29-1 | CSVEVLAKNIQYF
TRBJ2-3 | TRBV20-1 | CSARVGGGADTQYF
TRBJ2-7 | TRBV7-2 | CASSLGGQFYEQYF